The rows below give T cell receptor beta chains drawn from one sample of a study of immune evolution from preneoplasia to lung adenocarcinoma. Some clones are missing from TCRdb's copy, which holds only in-frame ones; the method was immunoSEQ multiplex PCR. Here the sample spans roughly 8,800 clones, 75% to 85% being singletons. The material sequenced was FFPE lung adenocarcinoma in situ tissue. These receptor sequences come from a person in their 70s with lung adenocarcinoma. The CDR3 runs from the conserved cysteine through the conserved F or W. The order of the fields is clone size, D gene, V gene, J gene, CDR3 protein, CDR3 DNA. A D gene is named only where the DNA matches it firmly. Where a row states a size, it is once, few, many or the class of an expanded clone; other rows omit it.

-	TRBD1	TRBV6-5	TRBJ1-4	CASSRGTGNEKLFF	TGTGCCAGCAGTAGAGGGACAGGGAATGAAAAACTGTTTTTT
once	-	TRBV28	TRBJ2-7	CASSLGGIGYEQYF	TGTGCCAGCAGTTTAGGGGGCATAGGCTACGAGCAGTACTTC
-	-	TRBV2	TRBJ2-5	CASSRSLQETQYF	TGTGCCAGCAGCCGGAGTCTCCAAGAGACCCAGTACTTC
-	-	TRBV7-3	TRBJ2-3	CASSSDSGYTQYF	TGTGCCAGCAGCTCAGACAGCGGTTATACGCAGTATTTT
-	-	TRBV4-1	TRBJ2-3	CASSQDRAVTDTQYF	TGCGCCAGCAGCCAAGATCGGGCAGTTACAGATACGCAGTATTTT
few	-	TRBV15	TRBJ2-5	CATSGDPSGETQYF	TGTGCCACCAGTGGTGACCCTTCCGGAGAGACCCAGTACTTC
-	-	TRBV5-4	TRBJ1-1	CASSLGGVTEAFF	TGTGCCAGCAGCTTAGGAGGAGTCACTGAAGCTTTCTTT
-	TRBD1	TRBV5-6	TRBJ1-5	CASSQGQGGWPQHF	TGTGCCAGCAGCCAGGGACAGGGAGGATGGCCCCAGCATTTT
-	TRBD2	TRBV18	TRBJ2-3	CASSPTAGGADTQYF	TGTGCCAGCTCACCAACAGCGGGAGGGGCAGATACGCAGTATTTT
-	-	TRBV18	TRBJ2-1	CASSRQANEQFF	TGTGCCAGCTCACGTCAGGCCAATGAGCAGTTCTTC
-	TRBD1	TRBV25-1	TRBJ1-5	CASRGQGDQPQHF	TGTGCCAGCAGAGGACAGGGGGATCAGCCCCAGCATTTT
-	-	TRBV5-1	TRBJ2-1	CASSLVAGHNEQFF	TGCGCCAGCAGCTTGGTTGCTGGACACAATGAGCAGTTCTTC
-	TRBD1	TRBV19	TRBJ1-1	CASSTDRDVANTEAFF	TGTGCCAGTAGTACCGACAGGGATGTGGCCAACACTGAAGCTTTCTTT
-	TRBD1	TRBV5-1	TRBJ2-1	CASRRQGEFNEQFF	TGCGCCAGCAGAAGACAGGGGGAGTTCAATGAGCAGTTCTTC
-	-	TRBV4-2	TRBJ2-6	CASSHLAGSGANVLTF	TGTGCCAGCAGCCATCTGGCGGGATCTGGGGCCAACGTCCTGACTTTC
-	TRBD1	TRBV29-1	TRBJ1-2	CSVVPGQGYGYTF	TGCAGCGTCGTCCCAGGACAGGGATATGGCTACACCTTC
-	-	TRBV2	TRBJ2-3	CASSESWGRTDTQYF	TGTGCCAGCAGTGAAAGCTGGGGCCGCACAGATACGCAGTATTTT
-	TRBD1	TRBV6-5	TRBJ1-2	CASSYRQGRYYGYTF	TGTGCCAGCAGTTACCGACAGGGAAGGTATTATGGCTACACCTTC
few	TRBD2	TRBV4-1	TRBJ2-5	CASSRAKGTSEWETQYF	TGCGCCAGCAGCAGAGCAAAGGGGACTAGCGAATGGGAGACCCAGTACTTC
-	-	TRBV9	TRBJ1-6	CASSVTRSGNSPLHF	TGTGCCAGCAGCGTAACTAGATCTGGCAATTCACCCCTCCACTTT
-	-	TRBV7-6	TRBJ1-5	CASSLESRNQPQHF	TGTGCCAGCAGCTTAGAAAGCAGAAATCAGCCCCAGCATTTT
-	-	TRBV11-2	TRBJ2-2	CASSLSGAGELFF	TGTGCCAGCAGCTTATCCGGGGCCGGGGAGCTGTTTTTT
-	-	TRBV5-1	TRBJ1-2	CASSGGTGLGGYTF	TGCGCCAGCAGCGGAGGGACGGGCCTAGGTGGCTACACCTTC
-	-	TRBV28	TRBJ1-2	CASSSGILYGYTF	TGTGCCAGCAGTTCCGGGATCCTCTATGGCTACACCTTC
-	-	TRBV30	TRBJ2-7	CAWRHTGTTFAEQYF	TGTGCCTGGAGACACACCGGGACAACTTTTGCAGAGCAGTACTTC
-	-	TRBV6-5	TRBJ2-3	CASSRNQVTDTQYF	TGTGCCAGCAGCCGAAACCAGGTCACAGATACGCAGTATTTT
-	-	TRBV2	TRBJ2-5	CASLISGSGETQYF	TGTGCCAGCTTAATTAGCGGAAGCGGGGAGACCCAGTACTTC
-	-	TRBV7-9	TRBJ2-5	CASSRTPGRETQYF	TGTGCCAGCAGCCGGACTCCAGGCCGGGAGACCCAGTACTTC
-	TRBD2	TRBV2	TRBJ2-2	CASTSTSQIGELFF	TGTGCCAGCACTTCGACTAGCCAAATCGGGGAGCTGTTTTTT
-	-	TRBV15	TRBJ1-5	CATSGGRINQPQHF	TGTGCCACCAGCGGTGGACGAATCAATCAGCCCCAGCATTTT
-	-	TRBV7-2	TRBJ2-1	CASSPPPGAEQFF	TGTGCCAGCAGCCCCCCCCCGGGCGCTGAGCAGTTCTTC
few	-	TRBV28	TRBJ1-5	CASSWVRVGNQPQHF	TGTGCCAGCAGTTGGGTCAGGGTGGGCAATCAGCCCCAGCATTTT
-	TRBD2	TRBV7-2	TRBJ2-3	CASSFTSGTDTQYF	TGTGCCAGCAGCTTTACTAGCGGTACAGATACGCAGTATTTT
-	-	TRBV5-1	TRBJ2-3	CASSLKFSGGSTDTQYF	TGCGCCAGCAGCTTGAAGTTTTCAGGAGGGAGCACAGATACGCAGTATTTT
-	-	TRBV2	TRBJ1-5	CASNVRQVNQPQHF	TGTGCCAGCAACGTAAGACAGGTGAATCAGCCCCAGCATTTT
-	TRBD2	TRBV5-6	TRBJ2-7	CASSGGEEQYF	TGTGCCAGCAGCGGGGGGGAGGAGCAGTACTTC
-	-	TRBV30	TRBJ2-5	CAGKGGGETQYF	TGTGCCGGTAAAGGGGGTGGTGAGACCCAGTACTTC
-	-	TRBV5-1	TRBJ1-2	CASSLVGGRGGPTNYGYTF	TGCGCCAGCAGCTTGGTGGGGGGCCGAGGGGGGCCGACTAACTATGGCTACACCTTC
-	TRBD2	TRBV30	TRBJ2-6	CAWSSGTSGSSGANVLTF	TGTGCCTGGAGTTCTGGGACTAGCGGGAGCTCTGGGGCCAACGTCCTGACTTTC
-	-	TRBV11-3	TRBJ2-3	CASSLRTDTQYF	TGTGCCAGCAGCCTCCGCACAGATACGCAGTATTTT
-	-	TRBV23-1	TRBJ2-1	CASNAMEDDEQFF	TGCGCCAGCAATGCTATGGAAGATGATGAGCAGTTCTTC
once	-	TRBV7-2	TRBJ1-2	CASSRGTANYGYTF	TGTGCCAGCAGCCGAGGGACCGCGAACTATGGCTACACCTTC
-	-	TRBV2	TRBJ1-3	CASSVEPTIYF	TGTGCCAGCAGTGTGGAACCCACCATATATTTT
-	TRBD2	TRBV4-1	TRBJ2-4	CASSQEASLAGGQAKNIQYF	TGCGCCAGCAGCCAAGAGGCCTCCCTAGCGGGGGGGCAGGCCAAAAACATTCAGTACTTC
few	-	TRBV2	TRBJ1-1	CASSGQRRNTEAFF	TGTGCCAGCAGCGGCCAAAGACGGAACACTGAAGCTTTCTTT
few	-	TRBV4-1	TRBJ1-5	CASSQQFTGYQPQHF	TGCGCCAGCAGCCAGCAGTTTACAGGGTATCAGCCCCAGCATTTT
once	TRBD2	TRBV7-4	TRBJ2-5	CASSFPPLGRGPTQYF	TGTGCCAGCAGCTTCCCCCCGCTCGGGAGGGGTCCGACCCAGTACTTC
-	TRBD1	TRBV5-1	TRBJ1-6	CASSLRTGDYNSPLHF	TGCGCCAGCAGCCTGAGGACAGGAGATTATAATTCACCCCTCCACTTT